This section outlines one TCR beta chain sequence together with its context. What it binds is not known. Assay used: immunoSEQ multiplex PCR; TCRdb lists only in-frame clones, some missing. Among around 120,000 clones listed, 85% to 95% were seen once. The source of the sample is a study of graft-versus-host responses after intestinal transplantation. Study-level information: Anti-thymocyte globulin served as induction for all recipients, who then took tacrolimus and steroids for about three years. Study-level points and caveats: Recipient-marrow GvH clones were detected, some having first appeared in ileum or blood.

The starting material was unstimulated CD4+ T cells sorted from spleen or lymph node cells, obtained before intestinal transplant. This receptor was obtained from a human donor who received an intestinal transplant.

CDR3: CSASREGTQYF. As DNA, the CDR3 is TGCAGTGCTTCCCGGGAGGGGACCCAGTACTTC. This chain joins TRBV20-1 and TRBJ2-5, with TRBD2 matching over 8 bases. CDR1 DFQATT and CDR2 SNEGSKA come from the germline V gene (reference sequence). The V and J ends lost 5 bases and 7 bases, in that order; junction bases with no gene match: 3. The CDR3 length is 11 residues.